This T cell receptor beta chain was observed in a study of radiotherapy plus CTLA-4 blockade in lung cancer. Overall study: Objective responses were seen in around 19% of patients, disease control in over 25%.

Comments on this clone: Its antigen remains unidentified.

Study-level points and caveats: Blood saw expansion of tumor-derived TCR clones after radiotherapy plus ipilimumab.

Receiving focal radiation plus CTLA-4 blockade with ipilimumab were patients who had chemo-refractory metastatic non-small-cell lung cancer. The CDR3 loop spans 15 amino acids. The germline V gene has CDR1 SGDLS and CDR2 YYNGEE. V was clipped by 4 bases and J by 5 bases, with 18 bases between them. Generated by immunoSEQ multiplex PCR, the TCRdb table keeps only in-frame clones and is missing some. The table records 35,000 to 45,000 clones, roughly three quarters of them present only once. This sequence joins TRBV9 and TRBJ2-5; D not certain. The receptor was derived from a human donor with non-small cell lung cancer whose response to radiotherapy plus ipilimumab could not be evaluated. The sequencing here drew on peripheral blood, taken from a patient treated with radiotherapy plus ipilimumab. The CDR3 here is CASSPSTLPGETQYF. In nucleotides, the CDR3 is TGTGCCAGCAGCCCCTCCACCCTCCCCGGGGAGACCCAGTACTTC.